This is a list of T cell receptor beta chains from one sample in a study of cytomegalovirus exposure and HLA in healthy donors. The repertoire was sequenced with immunoSEQ multiplex PCR; TCRdb's copy has only in-frame clones and lacks some. The table records approximately 160,000 clones, roughly 80% of them present only once. The sample was PBMCs. All receptors derive from a girl aged 5-17 years in good health and CMV-seropositive. Both conserved end residues are part of each CDR3. The order of the fields is D gene, J gene, clone size, V gene, CDR3 DNA, CDR3 protein. The D gene is left open where the match is weak. Clone size, where shown, is once, few, many, or a class for clones that have expanded.

D: TRBD1
J: TRBJ1-5
size: .
V: TRBV7-2
DNA: TGTGCCAGCAGCCCGACCGGGACAGGGCTTGGACAGCCCCAGCATTTT
CDR3: CASSPTGTGLGQPQHF

D: .
J: TRBJ2-7
size: .
V: TRBV5-4
DNA: TGTGCCAGCAGCCGCGGTGGTTCGACTAGTGCGGTAACCTACGAGCAGTACTTC
CDR3: CASSRGGSTSAVTYEQYF

D: .
J: TRBJ2-2
size: .
V: TRBV18
DNA: TGTGCCAGCTCACCAGATAGTGCCGGGGAGCTGTTTTTT
CDR3: CASSPDSAGELFF

D: .
J: TRBJ1-1
size: .
V: TRBV6-5
DNA: TGTGCCAGCAGTTACCGGGAGGGGTCAGCTTTCTTT
CDR3: CASSYREGSAFF

D: TRBD2
J: TRBJ2-7
size: few
V: TRBV2
DNA: TGTGCCAGCAAGACCGAGCGGGAGAGGTACGAGCAGTACTTC
CDR3: CASKTERERYEQYF

D: .
J: TRBJ2-5
size: few
V: TRBV5-1
DNA: TGCGCCAGCACCATACAGGAGACCCAGTACTTC
CDR3: CASTIQETQYF

D: .
J: TRBJ2-1
size: few
V: TRBV1
DNA: TGCACCAGCAGCCAAGACGGTGTAAATTCCTACAATGAGCAGTTCTTC
CDR3: CTSSQDGVNSYNEQFF

D: .
J: TRBJ1-2
size: few
V: TRBV9
DNA: TGTGCCAGCAGCGCCATCACGTCGGGAGATGGCTACACCTTC
CDR3: CASSAITSGDGYTF

D: .
J: TRBJ1-1
size: .
V: TRBV6-5
DNA: TGTGCCAGCAGCCTCGGTGGGGGGGCGACTGAAGCTTTCTTT
CDR3: CASSLGGGATEAFF

D: .
J: TRBJ2-7
size: .
V: TRBV20-1
DNA: TGCAGTGCCCCCAAGGGGGTCGAGCAGTACTTC
CDR3: CSAPKGVEQYF

D: .
J: TRBJ2-4
size: .
V: TRBV5-6
DNA: TGTGCCAGCAGCTGGGCCTCGGACATTCAGTACTTC
CDR3: CASSWASDIQYF

D: .
J: TRBJ1-2
size: .
V: TRBV30
DNA: TGTGCCTGGAGTTTTGTCCGTAACAGACATAACTATGGCTACACCTTC
CDR3: CAWSFVRNRHNYGYTF

D: TRBD1
J: TRBJ1-2
size: .
V: TRBV5-6
DNA: TGTGCCAGCAGCTTGGGACGACAGGGCTATGGCTACACCTTC
CDR3: CASSLGRQGYGYTF

D: TRBD2
J: TRBJ2-1
size: .
V: TRBV29-1
DNA: TGCAGCGTTGATCGGACTAGCGGGAGGGGGGTTAATGAGCAGTTCTTC
CDR3: CSVDRTSGRGVNEQFF

D: .
J: TRBJ1-3
size: .
V: TRBV25-1
DNA: TGTGCCAGCAGTGACCCCTTAGAGGGAAACACCATATATTTT
CDR3: CASSDPLEGNTIYF

D: .
J: TRBJ2-3
size: .
V: TRBV4-3
DNA: TGCGCCAGCAGCCGGTTAAGGGCTTATAAGGGAGACCCAGATACGCAGTATTTT
CDR3: CASSRLRAYKGDPDTQYF

D: TRBD1
J: TRBJ2-1
size: .
V: TRBV6-6
DNA: TGTGCCAGCAGTTACAGGGACAGGGCTAGCAATGAGCAGTTCTTC
CDR3: CASSYRDRASNEQFF

D: .
J: TRBJ1-2
size: .
V: TRBV4-1
DNA: TGCGCCAGCAGCCAAGCCTTCGGGGGGAGTGGCTACACCTTC
CDR3: CASSQAFGGSGYTF

D: .
J: TRBJ2-7
size: .
V: TRBV15
DNA: TGTGCCACCAGCGGGAGGGGGGGATCCTACGAGCAGTACTTC
CDR3: CATSGRGGSYEQYF

D: .
J: TRBJ2-2
size: .
V: TRBV6-1
DNA: TGTGCCAGCAGTGACCTCGGACGGGGGACCGGGGAGCTGTTTTTT
CDR3: CASSDLGRGTGELFF

D: .
J: TRBJ1-3
size: .
V: TRBV4-3
DNA: TGCGCCAGCAGCCAAGGGGCGACAGGAAACACCATATATTTT
CDR3: CASSQGATGNTIYF

D: .
J: TRBJ1-5
size: once
V: TRBV29-1
DNA: TGCAGCGTTGATGGGGCTGACAATCAGCCCCAGCATTTT
CDR3: CSVDGADNQPQHF

D: .
J: TRBJ1-2
size: .
V: TRBV7-9
DNA: TGTTCCAGCAGCCCACGGGATGGCTACACCTTC
CDR3: CSSSPRDGYTF

D: TRBD2
J: TRBJ2-3
size: .
V: TRBV5-1
DNA: TGCGCCAGCAGCCTCCTAGCGGGAGTTGCAGATACGCAGTATTTT
CDR3: CASSLLAGVADTQYF

D: .
J: TRBJ1-1
size: .
V: TRBV6-6
DNA: TGTGCCAGCATCGAAGGAGATTTGAACACTGAAGCTTTCTTT
CDR3: CASIEGDLNTEAFF

D: TRBD2
J: TRBJ2-1
size: .
V: TRBV5-1
DNA: TGCGCCAGCAGCTTCGGACTAGCGGGGGGACTAGCCTACAATGAGCAGTTCTTC
CDR3: CASSFGLAGGLAYNEQFF

D: .
J: TRBJ2-7
size: .
V: TRBV5-1
DNA: TGCGCCAGCAGCCCTTGGGTGGGGGGACCCGCTTACGAGCAGTACTTC
CDR3: CASSPWVGGPAYEQYF

D: .
J: TRBJ1-2
size: .
V: TRBV27
DNA: TGTGCCAGCGGAGGGGCTGGCTACACCTTC
CDR3: CASGGAGYTF

D: .
J: TRBJ1-4
size: .
V: TRBV7-9
DNA: TGTGCCAGCAGCCCCCAACAGGGAACTAATGAAAAACTGTTTTTT
CDR3: CASSPQQGTNEKLFF

D: TRBD2
J: TRBJ2-3
size: .
V: TRBV30
DNA: TGTGCCTGCATAAGCGGGAGGGGGGATACGCAGTATTTT
CDR3: CACISGRGDTQYF

D: .
J: TRBJ2-1
size: .
V: TRBV14
DNA: TGTGCCAGCAGCCAAGAAGGCAAGGGGGGGATCGGTGTCCCCTACAATGAGCAGTTCTTC
CDR3: CASSQEGKGGIGVPYNEQFF

D: TRBD2
J: TRBJ2-1
size: .
V: TRBV27
DNA: TGTGCCAGCAGTTTATTGGGGGGGGAGCAGTTCTTC
CDR3: CASSLLGGEQFF

D: .
J: TRBJ2-7
size: .
V: TRBV7-9
DNA: TGTGCCAGCAGCCAGCCGGGACAAGAGCTTGACGAGCAGTACTTC
CDR3: CASSQPGQELDEQYF

D: TRBD1
J: TRBJ1-5
size: .
V: TRBV7-9
DNA: TGTGCCAGCAGCGTAGGACAGGGGGCAACAATATATCAGCCCCAGCATTTT
CDR3: CASSVGQGATIYQPQHF

D: TRBD1
J: TRBJ2-1
size: few
V: TRBV28
DNA: TGTGCCAGCAGTATGCTCAGGGGGCAAAAAACCAATGAGCAGTTCTTC
CDR3: CASSMLRGQKTNEQFF